Shown below are 5 T cell receptor beta chains from a single sample sequenced in a study of T cells in Graves' hyperthyroidism and ophthalmopathy. From RNA transcripts, TCR beta CDR3 regions were amplified. The HTBI set primed first-round TCR CDR3 RT-PCR. TCRdb re-called the multiplex PCR reads with MiXCR, one entry per CDR3 protein. The sample shows some 600,000 distinct CDR3 sequences, roughly 14% of them seen only once. Material for sequencing was blood. These receptors were collected from a woman under 40 with Graves' hyperthyroidism that later progressed to Graves' ophthalmopathy.

This clonotype was recorded at least ten times. This chain uses TRBV11-3 with TRBJ1-1, with D unresolved. Trimming took off 5 bases at V and 0 bases at J, with 13 bases between the two ends. This CDR3 comprises 15 residues. Germline values: CDR1 SGHNT, CDR2 YENEEA. CDR3 protein: CASSGYGEMNTEAFF. The CDR3 DNA reads as TGTGCCAGCAGCGGCTATGGGGAAATGAACACTGAAGCTTTCTTT.

This clonotype was counted a few times. The genes are TRBV20-1 and TRBJ1-1; the D gene is possibly TRBD1 (5 bases). The ends were cut back, 2 bases at V and 0 bases at J, with 10 bases in the middle. Germline assignment: CDR1 DFQATT and CDR2 SNEGSKA (reference sequence). The CDR3 sequence is 14 residues long. CDR3 loop: CSARPGHLNTEAFF. The CDR3, as DNA: TGCAGTGCTAGACCCGGACACCTGAACACTGAAGCTTTCTTT.

There are many counts of this clonotype. The J gene is TRBJ1-1, the V gene TRBV30, with a tentative D call TRBD1 (6 bases). Trimming shortened V by 1 base and J by 0 bases, and 12 bases separated the two germline ends. The CDR3 has 15 amino acids. Germline assignment: CDR1 GTSNPN and CDR2 SVGIG (reference sequence). CDR3 protein: CAWSAKGHMNTEAFF. The CDR3 DNA sequence: TGTGCCTGGAGTGCAAAGGGACACATGAACACTGAAGCTTTCTTT. The full variable domain, completed using reference TRBV30 and TRBJ1-1, is SQTIHQWPATLVQPVGSPLSLECTVEGTSNPNLYWYRQAAGRGLQLLFYSVGIGQISSEVPQNLSASRPQDRQFILSSKKLLLSDSGFYLCAWSAKGHMNTEAFFGQGTRLTVV.

There are many counts of this clonotype. V and J are TRBV7-2 and TRBJ1-4; TRBD1 matches 7 bases. The CDR3 has 17 amino acids. The junction had 16 bases not matched to a gene; V was cut back by 4 bases and J by 8 bases. Germline lookup yields CDR1 SGHTA and CDR2 FQGNSA. The CDR3 DNA sequence: TGTGCCAGCAGCTATCGAAGTGACAGGGCGAAGAACGAAAAACTGTTTTTT. This sequence encodes CASSYRSDRAKNEKLFF.

In its sample, this clonotype was seen many times. The V and J genes are TRBV27 and TRBJ2-1, with D tentatively TRBD2 (5 bases). V gave up 6 bases and J gave up 0 bases, with 12 bases separating them. Germline lookup yields CDR1 MNHEY and CDR2 SMNVEV (reference sequence). The CDR3 runs to 15 residues. The CDR3 region is CASRSGSYSYNEQFF. DNA of the CDR3: TGTGCCAGCAGGTCGGGGAGTTACTCCTACAATGAGCAGTTCTTC.